What follows are 12 T cell receptor beta chains derived from one specimen sequenced in a study of blood T cell repertoires in COVID-19. Clones were sequenced by immunoSEQ multiplex PCR, and TCRdb holds only the in-frame ones, with some missing. There are approximately 220,000 clones in the sample; around 82% occur only once, and roughly 3% lies in the top ten. Sequencing was performed on peripheral blood. Receptor source: a woman aged 25 to 39 who had recovered from COVID-19.

The CDR3 nucleotides are TGTGCCAGCAGCTTAGCGCCCTCCCAAGAGACCCAGTACTTC. This codes for CASSLAPSQETQYF. The genes are TRBV5-8 and TRBJ2-5; D unclear. Trimming pared 2 bases from V and 1 base from J, leaving 9 bases between. This CDR3 is 14 amino acids long. Germline lookup yields CDR1 SGHTS and CDR2 YDEGEE.

This clone was counted once. The V call is TRBV20-1, the J call TRBJ2-3, with D unclear. In germline, CDR1 is DFQATT, CDR2 SNEGSKA (reference sequence). V gave up 2 bases and J gave up 11 bases, with 11 bases separating them. This CDR3 contains 11 residues. CDR3 residues: CSARSPIKQYF. CDR3 DNA: TGCAGTGCTAGAAGCCCAATCAAGCAGTATTTT.

The chain employs TRBV4-1 and TRBJ1-3, with D possibly TRBD1 on 6 matching bases. From germline, CDR1 is MGHRA and CDR2 YSYEKL. The CDR3 is made up of 17 amino acids. V shed 1 base and J shed 2 bases, with 15 bases lying between them. Here the CDR3 reads CASSQAWTDLTGNTIYF. The CDR3 region has the DNA TGCGCCAGCAGCCAAGCGTGGACAGACCTTACTGGAAACACCATATATTTT.

The rearrangement joins TRBV28 to TRBJ1-1; the match to TRBD1 covers 10 bases. This CDR3 contains 18 residues. Germline CDR1 and CDR2: MDHEN and SYDVKM. The V segment lost 6 bases and the J segment 1 base; nucleotides outside the gene matches: 14. The CDR3 nucleotides are TGTGCCAGCAGGCAGAAGACAGGGGGCTTTCGTAAGAACACTGAAGCTTTCTTT. Residues: CASRQKTGGFRKNTEAFF.

The chain combines TRBV5-4 with TRBJ2-7; 10 bases line up with TRBD1. J lost 6 bases, V lost 4 bases, and 10 bases had no gene match. CDR1 is SGHNT and CDR2 is YYREEE in the germline V gene (reference sequence). The CDR3 totals 15 residues. The CDR3 DNA sequence: TGTGCCAGCAGCCCGACAGGGGGCTTGGTGAGCGAGCAGTACTTC. Translating gives CASSPTGGLVSEQYF.

The V call is TRBV6-5, the J call TRBJ1-5; D remains unclear. Per the germline V gene, CDR1 is MNHEY and CDR2 is SVGAGI. Trimming took 6 bases from V and 4 from J, leaving 10 bases between them. CDR3 length: 13 residues. CDR3: CASRSYNNQPQHF. CDR3 nucleotides: TGTGCCAGCAGGTCTTATAATAATCAGCCCCAGCATTTT.

This clone was detected once. The chain has TRBV15 and TRBJ2-3; 7 bases match TRBD2. The CDR3 is made up of 18 amino acids. With V trimmed by 6 bases and J by 0 bases, 15 bases remained unmatched. Germline V gene data show CDR1 as LNHNV and CDR2 as YYDKDF (reference sequence). The CDR3 DNA reads TGTGCCACCAGAGTATATAAGACTAGCCCTACTAGCACAGATACGCAGTATTTT. Its translation: CATRVYKTSPTSTDTQYF.

J is TRBJ1-4 and V is TRBV30; D not resolved. V lost 0 bases, J lost 16 bases, and 12 bases lay in between. The germline V gene has CDR1 GTSNPN and CDR2 SVGIG (reference sequence). CDR3 length: 11 amino acids. For the CDR3, the DNA is TGTGCCTGGAGTGTGGGCCCGGCAGAGTTTTTT. It translates to CAWSVGPAEFF.

The V and J genes are TRBV2 and TRBJ1-4, with D possibly TRBD1 on 5 matching bases. This CDR3 has 14 residues. Looked up from germline, CDR1 is SNHLY and CDR2 is FYNNEI. The V and J ends lost 6 bases and 8 bases respectively, with 16 bases between them. The CDR3 DNA is TGTGCCAGCAGCCTGACAGTCGTAAGCGAAAAACTGTTTTTT. Translation: CASSLTVVSEKLFF.

The V gene is TRBV15, the J gene TRBJ1-4; TRBD1 might be the D (6 bases). Per germline, CDR1 LNHNV and CDR2 YYDKDF (reference sequence). The CDR3 totals 17 residues. Between the trimmed V and J ends, which lost 4 bases and 7 bases, there was a span of 22 bases. As DNA, the CDR3 is TGTGCCACCAGCAAAAATCTACCACAGGGCTTTTCTGAAAAACTGTTTTTT. Protein product: CATSKNLPQGFSEKLFF.

This clone was picked up one time. The chain has TRBV10-1 and TRBJ2-7; D unclear. The V gene's germline CDR1 is WNHNN and CDR2 SYGVQD (reference sequence). The CDR3 runs to 12 residues. Trimming took 5 bases from V and 0 from J, leaving 5 bases between them. CDR3 protein: CASSYNSYEQYF. CDR3 bases: TGCGCCAGCAGTTACAACTCCTACGAGCAGTACTTC.

This chain uses TRBV19 with TRBJ2-3, with D possibly being TRBD2 (5 bases). V dropped 5 bases and J dropped 4 bases, with 16 bases sitting between them. The CDR3 contains 15 residues. Germline CDR1 reads LNHDA; CDR2 reads SQIVND (reference sequence). CDR3 amino acids: CASSSRPPRADTQYF. The CDR3 DNA reads as TGTGCCAGTAGTTCCCGACCTCCGAGGGCAGATACGCAGTATTTT.